These T cell receptor beta chains were read from a single sample in a study of blood T cell repertoires in COVID-19. This table comes from immunoSEQ multiplex PCR, and its TCRdb copy is limited to in-frame clones, with some not included. Of about 150,000 clones listed, approximately 83% are singletons. Sequenced: peripheral blood. The receptors stem from a woman aged 60-75 years with COVID-19, enrolled during active disease. CDR3s leave out the opening cysteine and the closing phenylalanine or tryptophan. Each record gives: V gene, J gene, CDR3 protein.

>TRBV21-1|TRBJ1-6
ASSKGVVGRSPLH
>TRBV9|TRBJ2-1
ASSDVGGSYNEQF
>TRBV6-1|TRBJ2-7
ASSEQIEASPFYEQY
>TRBV19|TRBJ2-1
ASTSLRRGDYNEQF
>TRBV4-1|TRBJ1-2
ASSQDGPGNYGYT
>TRBV5-8|TRBJ1-1
ASSLDRGQTEAF
>TRBV27|TRBJ1-4
ASSLNTGEEKLF
>TRBV30|TRBJ1-6
AWSVRRGLGSPLH
>TRBV7-2|TRBJ2-7
ASSPFFAPGIYEQY
>TRBV3-1/TRBV3-2|TRBJ2-2
ASSQDHSGGANTGELF
>TRBV7-2|TRBJ1-1
ASSFVTGLRGTEAF
>TRBV6-5|TRBJ2-3
ASRHDRTADTQY
>TRBV19|TRBJ1-3
ASAYGNTIY
>TRBV7-3|TRBJ2-5
ASSPGLGEQETQY
>TRBV5-1|TRBJ2-1
ASSPSGGSYNEQF
>TRBV2|TRBJ2-7
ASNIRGGSYEQY
>TRBV10-2|TRBJ2-7
ASGLPGQGYEQY
>TRBV7-6|TRBJ2-7
ASSSLSYEQY
>TRBV5-4|TRBJ2-5
ASSLFVGRQGQETQY
>TRBV5-5|TRBJ1-5
ASSVRWGQQPNQPQH
>TRBV6-1|TRBJ1-1
ASSAKTGGNLNTEAF
>TRBV7-9|TRBJ1-4
ASSYGQDPEKLF
>TRBV7-3|TRBJ2-1
ASSLSGGAENEQF
>TRBV14|TRBJ2-1
ASSPQGAFEQF
>TRBV16|TRBJ1-2
ASSQQAGYYGYT
>TRBV2|TRBJ2-1
ASSQPRHQGSYNEQF
>TRBV15|TRBJ1-1
ATSRDYAGGTEAF
>TRBV6-5|TRBJ2-7
ASSSPGQGIYEQY
>TRBV7-9|TRBJ1-6
ASSLAIGVRRSSPLH
>TRBV4-1|TRBJ1-6
ASSPQEGGGSPLH
>TRBV4-1|TRBJ1-2
ASSQGALSYGYT
>TRBV7-9|TRBJ2-7
ASSSGTEYEQY
>TRBV5-4|TRBJ1-3
ASSRQGAGNTIY
>TRBV5-6|TRBJ1-2
ASRDRQAYYGYT
>TRBV6-6|TRBJ2-7
ASRSRQGDEQY
>TRBV11-3|TRBJ1-3
ASSSRTGAGNTIY
>TRBV25-1|TRBJ2-3
ASSESALARTDTQY
>TRBV3-1/TRBV3-2|TRBJ2-7
ASSQAMVLQPYEQY
>TRBV18|TRBJ1-2
ASSPQKGDANYGYT
>TRBV5-1|TRBJ2-5
ASSAGLAVQETQY
>TRBV28|TRBJ1-4
ASSLDSPTNEKLF
>TRBV7-2|TRBJ1-4
ASSLWDSANEKLF
>TRBV24-1|TRBJ2-5
ATRETGGLETQY
>TRBV10-2|TRBJ2-1
ASSDRTSGDEQF